This TCR beta chain was profiled in a study of CD8+ T cells in alopecia areata. At the level of the study: Treatment of the treated patients consisted of oral tofacitinib, 5 to 10 mg twice daily. Study results and limitations: Scalp samples also contribute reads from the resident alphabeta T cells found in normal skin.

Germline lookup yields CDR1 GTSNPN and CDR2 SVGIG (reference sequence). The CDR3 spans 13 residues. The trim removed 4 bases at V and 5 bases at J, leaving 7 bases unmatched. Concerning this clone itself: Antigen unknown. This CDR3 is also generated by other DNA sequences in the sample.

Extraction of RNA preceded its reverse transcription into cDNA, which served as the sequencing template. Here immunoSEQ multiplex PCR was the method, and the copy in TCRdb shows in-frame clones only, minus some. The sample contains 12,000 or so clones, 60% of which appear only once. Lesional scalp punch biopsies and peripheral blood came from alopecia areata patients. The sequence was obtained from a human donor with alopecia areata. Material: skin. The gene calls are TRBV30 and TRBJ2-7; TRBD1 matches 8 bases. The CDR3 DNA reads as TGTGCCTGGAAGGGGACAGGTGTCGACGAGCAGTACTTC. It translates to CAWKGTGVDEQYF.